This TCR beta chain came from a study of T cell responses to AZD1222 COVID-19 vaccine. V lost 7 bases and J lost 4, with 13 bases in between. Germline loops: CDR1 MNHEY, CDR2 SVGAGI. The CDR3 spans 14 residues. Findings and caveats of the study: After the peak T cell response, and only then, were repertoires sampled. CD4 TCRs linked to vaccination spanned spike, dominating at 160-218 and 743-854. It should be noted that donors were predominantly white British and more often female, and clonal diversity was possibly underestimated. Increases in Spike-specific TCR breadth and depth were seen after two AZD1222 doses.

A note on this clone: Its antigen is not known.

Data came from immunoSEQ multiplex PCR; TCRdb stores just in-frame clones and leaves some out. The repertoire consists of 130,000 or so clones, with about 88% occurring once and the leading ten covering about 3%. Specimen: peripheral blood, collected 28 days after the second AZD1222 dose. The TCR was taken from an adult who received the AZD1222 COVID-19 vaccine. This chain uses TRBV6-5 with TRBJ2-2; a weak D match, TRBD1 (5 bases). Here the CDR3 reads CASTGRARTGELFF. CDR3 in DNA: TGTGCCAGCACGGGCAGGGCGCGCACCGGGGAGCTGTTTTTT.